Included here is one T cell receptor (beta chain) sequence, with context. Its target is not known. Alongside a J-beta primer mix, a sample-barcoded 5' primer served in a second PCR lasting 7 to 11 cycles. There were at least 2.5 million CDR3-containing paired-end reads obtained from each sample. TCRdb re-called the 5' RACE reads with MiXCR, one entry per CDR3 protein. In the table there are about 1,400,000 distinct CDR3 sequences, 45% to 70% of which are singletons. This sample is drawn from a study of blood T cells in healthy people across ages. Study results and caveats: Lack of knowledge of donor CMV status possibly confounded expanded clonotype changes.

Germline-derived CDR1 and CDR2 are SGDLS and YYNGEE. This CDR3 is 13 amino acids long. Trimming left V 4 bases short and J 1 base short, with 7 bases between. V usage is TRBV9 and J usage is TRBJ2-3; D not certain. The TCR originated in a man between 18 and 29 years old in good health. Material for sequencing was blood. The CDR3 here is CASSPEGTDTQYF. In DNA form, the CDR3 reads TGTGCCAGCAGCCCCGAGGGCACAGATACGCAGTATTTT.